The entry below describes one T cell receptor (beta chain). The data were obtained in a study of T-cell reconstitution after alpha-beta-depleted transplantation in children. The germline CDR1 and CDR2 sequences are SGHRS and YFSETQ. V was cut by 2 bases and J by 0 bases, with 5 bases left in between. The CDR3 contains 13 residues. The library targeted TCRbeta and was prepared with unique molecular identifiers. Using its own MiXCR run on the PCR reads, TCRdb lists one record per CDR3 protein. The top ten clones hold 2.2% of a sample with fewer than 700,000 distinct CDR3 sequences, 10% to 15% of them seen once.

The material was PBMCs, mostly from graft donor cells, obtained 360 days after TCRalphabeta/CD19-depleted stem cell transplant. The rearrangement links TRBV5-1 to TRBJ1-1; D gene ambiguous. This receptor was taken from a male patient younger than 18 who had a stem cell transplant for acute myeloid leukemia, so the T cells may come from the graft donor. The CDR3 spells CASSFTMNTEAFF. The CDR3 nucleotides are TGCGCCAGCAGCTTCACCATGAACACTGAAGCTTTCTTT. Drawing the rest from reference TRBV5-1 and TRBJ1-1, the complete variable domain is KAGVTQTPRYLIKTRGQQVTLSCSPISGHRSVSWYQQTPGQGLQFLFEYFSETQRNKGNFPGRFSGRQFSNSRSEMNVSTLELGDSALYLCASSFTMNTEAFFGQGTRLTVV.